This TCR beta chain appears in the sequencing data of a study of blood T cell repertoires in COVID-19. This CDR3 spans 11 amino acids. Per the germline V gene, CDR1 is PRHDT and CDR2 is FYEKMQ (reference sequence). The V end lost 6 bases, the J end lost 5 bases, and 7 bases lay between the germline ends. Study processing details: Reference gene primer amplification gave nucleated cell count estimates. Only in-frame clones appear in the TCRdb table, and some are missing; sequencing was by immunoSEQ multiplex PCR. Clonal size and the V and J genes are those of that table, whereas D and trimming came from the DNA. This table holds approximately 260,000 clones, around 81% found once. The age range of participants was about 18 to 95 years, with residence in about 25 US areas. Participant reports of clinical history set cohort assignment. Two consecutive negative NP/OP PCR tests, clearance, or resolved symptoms defined Cohort 3 recovery.

The chain joins TRBV13 to TRBJ2-5; D gene unclear. This TCR was recovered from a man aged 50-60 years who had recovered from COVID-19. The sequenced sample consisted of PBMCs or T cells enriched from blood (not recorded which). CDR3 protein: CASSEVETQYF. DNA of the CDR3: TGTGCCAGCAGTGAGGTTGAGACCCAGTACTTC.